The 17 T cell receptor beta chains given below trace back to one sample, sequenced in a study of CD8 T cells in ankylosing spondylitis. TCRdb ran MiXCR on the 5' RACE reads and lists one entry per CDR3 protein. Among roughly 130,000 distinct CDR3 sequences listed, roughly an eighth were seen once. Input material: blood, either unsorted or a sorted T cell fraction (not recorded which). These receptors were obtained from a female donor with ankylosing spondylitis or in good health (not recorded which).

Ten or more counts support this clonotype. This chain uses TRBV12-3 or TRBV12-4 with TRBJ1-5, with no clear D. CDR3 length equals 14 residues. V was shortened by 5 bases and J by 0 bases, with 8 bases between the two germline ends. CDR3 sequence reads: CASSMTVSNQPQHF. In DNA form, the CDR3 reads TGTGCCAGCAGTATGACGGTTAGCAATCAGCCCCAGCATTTT.

V gene TRBV19 combines with J gene TRBJ2-2, with TRBD2 identical over 11 bases. V shed 5 bases and J 2 bases; nucleotides not matched to a gene: 7. CDR3 length equals 17 residues. In germline, CDR1 is LNHDA, CDR2 SQIVND (reference sequence). Here the CDR3 reads CASSRGLAEINTGELFF. For the CDR3, the DNA is TGTGCCAGTAGTCGGGGACTAGCGGAGATTAACACCGGGGAGCTGTTTTTT.

The rearrangement uses TRBV7-8 and TRBJ2-3; 13 nucleotides agree with TRBD2. The germline CDR1 and CDR2 sequences are SGHVS and FQNEAQ. J was trimmed by 5 bases and V by 5 bases; bases with no gene match: 4. The CDR3 loop spans 15 amino acids. CDR3 residues: CASSKTSGGVDTQYF. DNA of the CDR3: TGTGCCAGCAGCAAAACTAGCGGGGGGGTAGATACGCAGTATTTT.

This clonotype turned up a few times. J is TRBJ2-2 and V is TRBV29-1; maybe TRBD1 (7 bases). The CDR3 has 14 residues. Trimming shortened V by 6 bases and J by 1 base, and 12 bases separated the two germline ends. Germline CDR1 reads SQVTM; CDR2 reads ANQGSEA. Here the CDR3 reads CSVAGQRNTGELFF. For the CDR3, the DNA is TGCAGCGTCGCGGGACAGCGGAACACCGGGGAGCTGTTTTTT.

This chain links TRBV9 with TRBJ2-3; D unclear. V gave up 1 base and J gave up 2 bases, with 11 bases separating them. The V gene's germline CDR1 is SGDLS and CDR2 YYNGEE. The CDR3 is made up of 15 amino acids. CDR3 nucleotides: TGTGCCAGCAGCGTAATCCCGGGCTACACAGATACGCAGTATTTT. Translation: CASSVIPGYTDTQYF.

A few counts support this clonotype. The genes are TRBV5-1 and TRBJ2-5; D unclear. The germline gives CDR1 SGHRS, CDR2 YFSETQ. Trimming left V 5 bases short and J 5 bases short, with 19 bases between. The CDR3 is made up of 15 amino acids. CDR3 protein: CASSLITSLVETQYF. CDR3 bases: TGCGCCAGCAGTTTGATTACGAGCCTAGTGGAGACCCAGTACTTC.

There are many counts of this clonotype. The chain combines TRBV10-2 with TRBJ2-2, with a possible D match to TRBD1 (6 bases). CDR1 is WSHSY and CDR2 is SAAADI in the germline V gene. The CDR3 has 15 residues. With 8 bases removed from V and 1 base from J, the gap between germline ends came to 14 bases. The CDR3 here is CASGTGGENTGELFF. The CDR3 DNA reads as TGCGCCAGCGGCACTGGGGGCGAGAACACCGGGGAGCTGTTTTTT.

This chain links TRBV15 with TRBJ2-1, with 10 bases fitting TRBD1. Per germline, CDR1 LNHNV and CDR2 YYDKDF (reference sequence). CDR3 length: 17 residues. V trimming: 1 base; J trimming: 5 bases; junction bases outside the gene matches: 8. CDR3 nucleotide sequence: TGTGCCACCAGCAGAGCGGGACAGGGGTACAATAACAATGAGCAGTTCTTC. Its translation: CATSRAGQGYNNNEQFF.

V gene TRBV2 combines with J gene TRBJ2-1, with 9 bases fitting TRBD2. The V gene's germline CDR1 is SNHLY and CDR2 FYNNEI. V lost 5 bases, J lost 7 bases, and 12 bases stayed unmatched. The CDR3 totals 16 residues. CDR3 nucleotide sequence: TGTGCCAGCAGTTCGCGCAGCGGGGGGCTTCCAAATGAGCAGTTCTTC. Its translation is CASSSRSGGLPNEQFF.

In its sample, this clonotype was seen many times. V and J are TRBV5-1 and TRBJ2-2; D is undetermined. The CDR3 runs 18 residues. The V end was cut by 7 bases, the J end by 2 bases, with 24 bases between. Germline V gene sequence: CDR1 SGHRS, CDR2 YFSETQ. This chain's CDR3 is CASGSIPLAPDNTGELFF. CDR3 DNA: TGCGCCAGCGGCTCTATCCCCTTAGCTCCGGACAACACCGGGGAGCTGTTTTTT.

The chain is built from TRBV15 and TRBJ2-1; tentative D call: TRBD2 (5 bases). V dropped 0 bases and J dropped 6 bases, with 9 bases sitting between them. From germline, CDR1 is LNHNV and CDR2 YYDKDF (reference sequence). The CDR3 runs 14 residues. The CDR3 DNA sequence: TGTGCCACCAGCAGAGATCTAGGAGGCAATGAGCAGTTCTTC. Translating gives CATSRDLGGNEQFF.

Ten or more counts support this clonotype. The chain couples TRBV20-1 to TRBJ1-4, with D possibly being TRBD1 (6 bases). This CDR3 has 14 residues. Germline values: CDR1 DFQATT, CDR2 SNEGSKA (reference sequence). V lost 4 bases, J lost 3 bases, and 12 bases lay in between. CDR3 loop: CSAKGGSPNEKLFF. The CDR3 DNA reads TGCAGTGCTAAGGGGGGCAGTCCTAATGAAAAACTGTTTTTT.

This clonotype was counted a few times. The V and J genes are TRBV7-2 and TRBJ2-1; TRBD2 matches 8 bases. The trim removed 2 bases at V and 8 bases at J, leaving 11 bases unmatched. CDR3 length equals 16 residues. Germline V lookup: CDR1 SGHTA, CDR2 FQGNSA. CDR3 protein: CASSLLGSGGLYEQFF. The CDR3 bases are TGTGCCAGCAGCTTACTTGGGTCGGGGGGGCTCTATGAGCAGTTCTTC.

This clonotype was seen many times. The rearrangement uses TRBV5-6 and TRBJ1-3; TRBD1 is a possible D gene (6 bases). V lost 3 bases and J lost 2, with 24 bases in between. This CDR3 spans 19 amino acids. The germline CDR1 and CDR2 sequences are SGHDT and YYEEEE. The CDR3: CASSSSRDTWSRAGNTIYF. DNA for the CDR3: TGTGCCAGCAGCTCATCCCGGGACACTTGGTCCCGCGCTGGAAACACCATATATTTT.

The chain employs TRBV12-3 or TRBV12-4 and TRBJ2-1, with a weak D call TRBD1 (6 bases). V gave up 0 bases and J gave up 2 bases, with 8 bases separating them. This CDR3 is built from 15 residues. CDR3 in DNA: TGTGCCAGCAGTTTAGCCAGGGGTGCCTACAATGAGCAGTTCTTC. Translating gives CASSLARGAYNEQFF.

The chain is built from TRBV20-1 and TRBJ1-2, with no clear D. The CDR3 is made up of 13 amino acids. From germline, CDR1 is DFQATT and CDR2 SNEGSKA (reference sequence). V was cut by 5 bases and J by 4 bases, with 14 bases left in between. DNA for the CDR3: TGCAGTGCTCGTTTATTTGCGACCTATGGCTACACCTTC. Its translation is CSARLFATYGYTF.

The chain is built from TRBV13 and TRBJ1-1, with D perhaps TRBD1 (5 bases). With 6 bases removed from V and 11 bases from J, the gap between germline ends came to 16 bases. This CDR3 has 12 amino acids. Germline V gene lookup returns CDR1 PRHDT and CDR2 FYEKMQ (reference sequence). CDR3 in amino acids: CASRMGSRGAFF. The CDR3 DNA is TGTGCCAGCAGGATGGGGTCCCGGGGGGCTTTCTTT.